The 3 T cell receptor beta chains given below trace back to one sample, sequenced in a study of T cells after yellow fever vaccination (dated by TCRdb to about 2019). The sample's treatment or condition label, decoded: live attenuated yellow fever vaccine strain. The library was obtained by 5' RACE. TCRdb records Illumina NovaSeq 6000 as the sequencer. Through fastp at Q25 and MiXCR, TCRdb rebuilt clones from the public reads, retaining in-frame beta chains. All rows with the same CDR3 protein become a single entry with the most common DNA and genes. Here the sample has about 200,000 distinct CDR3 sequences; 3% to 4% occur a single time. The leading ten clones occupy 3.2% of the sample. The source was CD4+ T cells sorted from PBMCs, collected 10 days after the yellow fever booster vaccination. The receptors stem from a man aged 18 to 35 who received the YFV17D yellow fever vaccine.

V usage is TRBV24-1 and J usage is TRBJ2-1, with D possibly TRBD2 on 6 matching bases. The V end lost 4 bases, the J end lost 2 bases, and 8 bases lay between the germline ends. The CDR3 extends over 14 amino acids. CDR1 and CDR2 (germline): KGHDR, SFDVKD. The CDR3 DNA sequence: TGTGCCACCAGTGAGCGGGGAGCCTACAATGAGCAGTTCTTC. Translated: CATSERGAYNEQFF.

There are a few counts of this clonotype. The rearrangement joins TRBV28 to TRBJ2-1; the D is unclear. Trimming stripped 8 bases from V and 7 bases from J, with 9 bases between. Germline CDR1 MDHEN, CDR2 SYDVKM. The CDR3 length is 11 residues. CDR3 loop: CASLENNEQFF. CDR3 bases: TGTGCCAGCTTAGAGAATAATGAGCAGTTCTTC.

Ten or more counts support this clonotype. V usage is TRBV5-1 and J usage is TRBJ1-2; D is unresolved. Germline CDR1 and CDR2: SGHRS and YFSETQ. The CDR3 sequence is 14 residues long. With 0 bases removed from V and 4 bases from J, the gap between germline ends came to 10 bases. Here the CDR3 DNA reads TGCGCCAGCAGCTTGGAAGGTTCCTCCTATGGCTACACCTTC. The encoded protein is CASSLEGSSYGYTF.